These T cell receptor beta chains were read from a single sample in a study of human T cells and chemical hapten exposure. TCRdb re-derived calls from the RACE reads in MiXCR, one entry per CDR3 protein. The repertoire holds 95,000 to 150,000 distinct CDR3 sequences, with about 11% as singletons. Sequencing was performed on whole blood, taken in connection with sensitization to the hapten diphenylcyclopropenone (DPC). These receptors came from a woman aged 50 to 60 with alopecia areata. Some clones in this sample may be carry-over from other donors' samples. Both conserved end residues are part of each CDR3. D genes are given only for firm matches. Size is stated for part of the rows, as once, few or many counts, or as a class when the clone is expanded.

TRBJ1-6 | . | TRBV3-1 | . | TGTGCCAGCAGCTCAGATGGGTCGGGTTCACCCCTCCACTTT | CASSSDGSGSPLHF
TRBJ2-1 | . | TRBV10-2 | TRBD2 | TGCGCCAGCAGCTACGGGACTAGCGGGAGATATGAGCAGTTCTTC | CASSYGTSGRYEQFF
TRBJ2-6 | many | TRBV6-2/TRBV6-3 | TRBD1 | TGTGCCAGCAGTTCGACAGGGGACACGTCTGGGGCCAACGTCCTGACTTTC | CASSSTGDTSGANVLTF
TRBJ2-1 | few | TRBV6-2/TRBV6-3 | TRBD2 | TGTGCCAGCACTACCGGGACTAGCGGTAATGAGCAGTTCTTC | CASTTGTSGNEQFF
TRBJ2-7 | . | TRBV2 | . | TGTGCCAGCAGTGAAGCGGGGGGACGGGCCTACGAGCAGTACTTC | CASSEAGGRAYEQYF
TRBJ1-6 | . | TRBV7-9 | . | TGTGCCTCCGAGGGGGGAGGCAATTCACCCCTCCACTTT | CASEGGGNSPLHF
TRBJ2-5 | few | TRBV29-1 | TRBD2 | TGCAGCGTGGTAGCGGGAGGAGAGACCCAGTACTTC | CSVVAGGETQYF
TRBJ2-5 | few | TRBV2 | . | TGTGCCAGCGCCCGGGACTTCCAAGAGACCCAGTACTTC | CASARDFQETQYF
TRBJ1-2 | few | TRBV28 | . | TGTGCCAGCAGTTTAACATCCCTCCGGCCCTCATATGGCTACACCTTC | CASSLTSLRPSYGYTF
TRBJ2-3 | . | TRBV7-6 | TRBD2 | TGTGCCAGCAGCTTCGGACTAGCGGGAGGGCCACAAGATACGCAGTATTTT | CASSFGLAGGPQDTQYF
TRBJ2-1 | few | TRBV7-9 | . | TGTGCCAGCAGCTTAGTTCTCCCGAGGACGGCAAATGAGCAGTTCTTC | CASSLVLPRTANEQFF